The next 7 T cell receptor beta chains were all read from a single sample in a study of shared clonotypes between healthy human individuals. Data came from immunoSEQ multiplex PCR; TCRdb stores just in-frame clones and leaves some out. Of 950,000 to 1,200,000 clones listed, approximately 80% are singletons. Sequenced input: memory CD4+ T cells from PBMCs. Subset noted: CD45RA-negative fraction. These receptors originate from a man aged 18-30 years in good health. Some clones in this sample may be carry-over from other donors' samples.

The CDR3 region has the DNA TGTGCCAGCAGCCCCGCCCCGGGACTAGCGGAAGAGAAGGCCAATGAGCAGTTCTTC. Its translation: CASSPAPGLAEEKANEQFF. The rearrangement links TRBV7-6 to TRBJ2-1; TRBD2 agrees at 11 bases. This CDR3 comprises 19 residues. Germline CDR1 SGHVS, CDR2 FNYEAQ. Trimming at V came to 5 bases and at J to 6 bases, leaving 18 bases not matched to a gene.

The rearrangement links TRBV10-2 to TRBJ2-1; D not resolved. Germline V gene data show CDR1 as WSHSY and CDR2 as SAAADI. Trimming pared 7 bases from V and 6 bases from J, leaving 19 bases between. The CDR3 has 15 residues. DNA for the CDR3: TGCGCCAGCATTCCCTACCCTTCGCCACTCAATGAGCAGTTCTTC. The encoded protein is CASIPYPSPLNEQFF.

The V gene is TRBV21-1, the J gene TRBJ1-2; the table names TRBD1, a call not compared with the DNA. TRBV21-1 is noted as a pseudogene. The CDR3 has 14 residues. CDR3 DNA sequence: TGTGCCAGCAGCATCACAGGGGGCGTCTATGGCTACACCTTC. Protein product: CASSITGGVYGYTF.

The CDR3 protein is CAWSVLGQGTPRADTQYF. As DNA, the CDR3 is TGTGCCTGGAGTGTACTGGGACAGGGGACCCCCAGGGCAGATACGCAGTATTTT. The rearrangement links TRBV30 to TRBJ2-3, with 10 bases matching TRBD1. With V trimmed by 0 bases and J by 4 bases, 13 bases remained unmatched. This CDR3 spans 18 amino acids. Germline CDR1 reads GTSNPN; CDR2 reads SVGIG (reference sequence). Full variable domain (outside the CDR3, taken from reference TRBV30 and TRBJ2-3): SQTIHQWPATLVQPVGSPLSLECTVEGTSNPNLYWYRQAAGRGLQLLFYSVGIGQISSEVPQNLSASRPQDRQFILSSKKLLLSDSGFYLCAWSVLGQGTPRADTQYFGPGTRLTVL.

The gene calls are TRBV7-9 and TRBJ1-4; TRBD1 agrees at 7 bases. CDR3 length equals 14 residues. After removal of 5 bases from V and 1 base from J, the junction contained 1 base not matched to a gene. Germline CDR1 reads SEHNR; CDR2 reads FQNEAQ (reference sequence). The CDR3 sequence is CASSRDRTNEKLFF. The DNA for the CDR3 is TGTGCCAGCAGCAGGGACAGAACTAATGAAAAACTGTTTTTT. The full variable domain, in which reference TRBV7-9 and TRBJ1-4 provide the parts outside the CDR3, is DTGVSQNPRHKITKRGQNVTFRCDPISEHNRLYWYRQTLGQGPEFLTYFQNEAQLEKSRLLSDRFSAERPKGSFSTLEIQRTEQGDSAMYLCASSRDRTNEKLFFGSGTQLSVL.

The genes are TRBV7-2 and TRBJ2-1, with a possible D match to TRBD1 (5 bases). V was trimmed by 0 bases and J by 8 bases, leaving 11 bases between them. The CDR3 is made up of 14 amino acids. The germline gives CDR1 SGHTA, CDR2 FQGNSA. The CDR3 is CASSLAFRGDEQFF. CDR3 nucleotides: TGTGCCAGCAGCTTAGCTTTTAGGGGTGATGAGCAGTTCTTC.

This clone was observed a handful of times. This CDR3 is CASNPWGQATSGNTIYF. As DNA, the CDR3 is TGTGCCAGTAATCCTTGGGGACAGGCCACCTCTGGAAACACCATATATTTT. The chain employs TRBV19 and TRBJ1-3; 8 nucleotides agree with TRBD1. The CDR3 is 17 amino acids. Trimming cost V 7 bases and J 0 bases; bases outside gene matches: 11. The germline V gene has CDR1 LNHDA and CDR2 SQIVND (reference sequence).